The next 12 T cell receptor beta chains were all read from a single sample in a study of early T cells in non-severe SARS-CoV-2 infection. TCRdb reanalysed the 5' RACE reads using MiXCR and keeps one entry per CDR3 protein. The sample lists about 40,000 distinct CDR3 sequences, 20% to 25% occurring once. This material consisted of whole blood, taken at baseline. The receptor set was obtained from an adult who was a healthcare worker with PCR-confirmed SARS-CoV-2 infection or an uninfected control (not recorded which).

The chain carries TRBV12-3 or TRBV12-4 and TRBJ1-1; TRBD1 aligns across 8 bases. This CDR3 comprises 14 residues. J was trimmed by 1 base and V by 6 bases; bases with no gene match: 4. The CDR3, as DNA: TGTGCCAGCAGCCTGACAGGGGAGAACACTGAAGCTTTCTTT. This codes for CASSLTGENTEAFF.

This clonotype appeared a few times. This rearrangement joins TRBV7-8 to TRBJ2-2, with 7 bases that match TRBD1. Germline V gene data show CDR1 as SGHVS and CDR2 as FQNEAQ. The trim removed 3 bases at V and 1 base at J, leaving 5 bases unmatched. This CDR3 comprises 16 residues. CDR3 coding DNA: TGTGCCAGCAGCTTGGCCGACAGGGTGAACACCGGGGAGCTGTTTTTT. Amino acids: CASSLADRVNTGELFF.

This clonotype was detected a few times. The chain is built from TRBV4-3 and TRBJ2-7, with 10 bases that match TRBD1. Germline trimming cut 1 base from V and 1 base from J; bases unmatched to any gene: 7. Germline values: CDR1 LGHNA, CDR2 YSLEER. This CDR3 is built from 17 residues. For the CDR3, the DNA is TGCGCCAGCAGCCAAGGCGCAGGACAGGGGGTTTCCTACGAGCAGTACTTC. Its protein product is CASSQGAGQGVSYEQYF.

The chain recombines TRBV20-1 with TRBJ2-5, with D possibly matching TRBD1 (6 bases). V was trimmed by 6 bases and J by 7 bases, leaving 15 bases between them. This CDR3 is 12 amino acids long. The V gene's germline CDR1 is DFQATT and CDR2 SNEGSKA (reference sequence). The CDR3 DNA follows: TGCAGTGCATCCAGGGGTCAGCGGACCCAGTACTTC. It encodes CSASRGQRTQYF.

In this sample, this clonotype is medium-sized. The chain has TRBV11-2 and TRBJ2-1; no clear D. This CDR3 has 13 amino acids. Germline CDR1 reads SGHAT; CDR2 reads FQNNGV. V lost 0 bases and J 7 bases, leaving 7 bases between the germline ends. This chain's CDR3 is CASSLDLANEQFF. CDR3 nucleotides: TGTGCCAGCAGCTTAGATCTGGCTAATGAGCAGTTCTTC.

This chain links TRBV9 with TRBJ2-3, with 10 positions matching TRBD2. The CDR3 extends over 16 amino acids. Per the germline V gene, CDR1 is SGDLS and CDR2 is YYNGEE. V was clipped by 4 bases and J by 2 bases; unmatched bases: 7. The CDR3 loop is CASSSGSGGNTDTQYF. In DNA form, the CDR3 reads TGTGCCAGCAGCTCCGGTAGCGGGGGGAACACAGATACGCAGTATTTT.

The gene calls are TRBV6-2 or TRBV6-3 and TRBJ1-6; D remains unclear. The V end lost 0 bases, the J end lost 8 bases, and 5 bases lay between the germline ends. Germline-derived CDR1 and CDR2 are MNHEY and SVGEGT. The CDR3 is made up of 13 amino acids. CDR3 in DNA: TGTGCCAGCAGTTACTCAGCCGATTCACCCCTCCACTTT. Protein: CASSYSADSPLHF.

This clonotype was seen only a few times. V gene TRBV20-1 combines with J gene TRBJ2-1; TRBD1 agrees at 10 bases. Germline V lookup: CDR1 DFQATT, CDR2 SNEGSKA (reference sequence). V gave up 5 bases and J gave up 6 bases; unmatched junction bases: 4. The CDR3 has 13 residues. Here the CDR3 DNA reads TGCAGTGCTGTGGGACAGGGGACCAATGAGCAGTTCTTC. Its protein product is CSAVGQGTNEQFF.

The rearrangement joins TRBV11-2 to TRBJ2-6; a possible D gene is TRBD1 (6 bases). This CDR3 is 16 amino acids long. The germline V and J ends were trimmed by 0 bases and 4 bases, with 10 bases remaining between them. Germline V gene data show CDR1 as SGHAT and CDR2 as FQNNGV. CDR3 protein: CASSLEGARGANVLTF. The CDR3 nucleotides are TGTGCCAGCAGCTTAGAGGGGGCGCGCGGGGCCAACGTCCTGACTTTC.

J is TRBJ1-1 and V is TRBV6-2 or TRBV6-3; 9 nucleotides align to TRBD1. The CDR3 loop spans 13 amino acids. With 5 bases clipped from V and 6 bases from J, the junction kept 4 bases outside the gene matches. Per the germline V gene, CDR1 is MNHEY and CDR2 is SVGEGT. This CDR3 reads CASSDRGFAEAFF. CDR3 sequence (DNA): TGTGCCAGCAGTGACAGGGGGTTCGCTGAAGCTTTCTTT.

This clonotype was counted many times. V and J are TRBV5-1 and TRBJ2-3; 10 bases agree with TRBD2. The CDR3 has 15 residues. Germline V gene lookup returns CDR1 SGHRS and CDR2 YFSETQ. With V trimmed by 4 bases and J by 1 base, 3 bases remained unmatched. In DNA form, the CDR3 reads TGCGCCAGCAGCCCAGGGACTAGCGGCACAGATACGCAGTATTTT. Encoded protein: CASSPGTSGTDTQYF.

V usage is TRBV28 and J usage is TRBJ1-4; 7 nucleotides line up with TRBD1. CDR1 is MDHEN, CDR2 SYDVKM, per germline. V was clipped by 6 bases and J by 7 bases; unmatched bases: 8. This CDR3 is built from 14 residues. This chain's CDR3 is CASSLRQGSEKLFF. The CDR3 DNA follows: TGTGCCAGCAGCCTCCGACAGGGTAGTGAAAAACTGTTTTTT.